The rows below give T cell receptor beta chains drawn from one sample of a study of blood T cell repertoires in COVID-19. TCRdb's table, derived via immunoSEQ multiplex PCR, lists solely in-frame clones and lacks some. Of roughly 130,000 clones in the sample, around 82% were seen once. Sequenced input: PBMCs or T cells enriched from blood (not recorded which). These receptors were collected from a man in his forties with acute COVID-19. CDR3s include the opening cysteine and the closing phenylalanine or tryptophan. D genes are given only for firm matches. Size tells how often a clone was seen (once, few, many) or the class of an expanded clone, and some rows leave it out.

D: NA; length: 17; V: TRBV15; size: NA; J: TRBJ2-4; CDR3: CATSRDLREWAKNIQYF; DNA: TGTGCCACCAGCAGAGATCTTAGGGAGTGGGCCAAAAACATTCAGTACTTC
D: NA; length: 13; V: TRBV9; size: NA; J: TRBJ2-7; CDR3: CASSVGAGYEQYF; DNA: TGTGCCAGCAGCGTAGGCGCCGGCTACGAGCAGTACTTC
D: NA; length: 11; V: TRBV20-1; size: few; J: TRBJ1-5; CDR3: CSASSDQPQHF; DNA: TGCAGTGCTAGCTCGGATCAGCCCCAGCATTTT
D: TRBD1; length: 16; V: TRBV7-9; size: NA; J: TRBJ1-5; CDR3: CASSLVPTGGPQPQHF; DNA: TGTGCCAGCAGCTTAGTCCCGACAGGGGGACCTCAGCCCCAGCATTTT
D: NA; length: 14; V: TRBV4-3; size: NA; J: TRBJ2-7; CDR3: CASSQDLDFYEQYF; DNA: TGCGCCAGCAGCCAAGATCTGGACTTCTACGAGCAGTACTTC
D: NA; length: 14; V: TRBV14; size: NA; J: TRBJ1-2; CDR3: CASSHMQRLLTPTF; DNA: TGTGCCAGCAGCCACATGCAGAGGCTCCTGACTCCCACCTTC
D: NA; length: 16; V: TRBV27; size: NA; J: TRBJ2-6; CDR3: CASSLSYRAGANVLTF; DNA: TGTGCCAGCAGTTTATCGTACAGGGCTGGGGCCAACGTCCTGACTTTC
D: NA; length: 13; V: TRBV5-6; size: NA; J: TRBJ1-6; CDR3: CASSLSGNSPLHF; DNA: TGTGCCAGCAGCTTGTCAGGGAATTCACCCCTCCACTTT
D: TRBD1; length: 15; V: TRBV7-9; size: NA; J: TRBJ2-3; CDR3: CASSWTGTTPDTQYF; DNA: TGTGCCAGCAGCTGGACAGGGACCACACCAGATACGCAGTATTTT
D: TRBD1; length: 17; V: TRBV7-8; size: NA; J: TRBJ1-1; CDR3: CASSLSRDRRWYTEAFF; DNA: TGTGCCAGCAGCTTAAGCCGGGACAGGCGTTGGTACACTGAAGCTTTCTTT
D: NA; length: 16; V: TRBV18; size: NA; J: TRBJ2-2; CDR3: CASSPAYRVNTGELFF; DNA: TGTGCCAGCTCACCGGCTTACAGGGTGAACACCGGGGAGCTGTTTTTT
D: NA; length: 14; V: TRBV7-2; size: NA; J: TRBJ2-5; CDR3: CASSFLSGGETQYF; DNA: TGTGCCAGCAGCTTTTTGTCTGGCGGGGAGACCCAGTACTTC
D: TRBD1; length: 17; V: TRBV19; size: once; J: TRBJ2-6; CDR3: CASSLGQVISGANVLTF; DNA: TGTGCCAGTAGCCTGGGACAGGTGATCTCTGGGGCCAACGTCCTGACTTTC
D: TRBD1; length: 13; V: TRBV2; size: once; J: TRBJ2-1; CDR3: CASRRDRGYEQFF; DNA: TGTGCCAGCCGACGGGACAGGGGGTATGAGCAGTTCTTC
D: TRBD1; length: 15; V: TRBV28; size: few; J: TRBJ1-2; CDR3: CASSTVGQGISGYTF; DNA: TGTGCCAGCAGCACCGTGGGACAGGGTATTTCTGGCTACACCTTC
D: NA; length: 14; V: TRBV6-2/TRBV6-3; size: NA; J: TRBJ1-3; CDR3: CASSQQGTGNTIYF; DNA: TGTGCCAGCAGTCAACAGGGAACTGGAAACACCATATATTTT
D: NA; length: 16; V: TRBV28; size: NA; J: TRBJ1-3; CDR3: CASSLFEQTSGNTIYF; DNA: TGTGCCAGCAGTTTATTTGAACAGACCTCTGGAAACACCATATATTTT
D: NA; length: 16; V: TRBV19; size: NA; J: TRBJ1-2; CDR3: CASTLGGRGHPYGYTF; DNA: TGTGCCAGTACCCTGGGAGGACGTGGACACCCCTATGGCTACACCTTC
D: NA; length: 13; V: TRBV30; size: NA; J: TRBJ1-2; CDR3: CAWFVGGPYGYTF; DNA: TGTGCCTGGTTTGTAGGGGGACCCTATGGCTACACCTTC
D: TRBD2; length: 16; V: TRBV19; size: once; J: TRBJ2-2; CDR3: CASSPWSGGRTGELFF; DNA: TGTGCCAGTAGCCCCTGGAGCGGGGGACGCACCGGGGAGCTGTTTTTT
D: NA; length: 14; V: TRBV14; size: NA; J: TRBJ2-2; CDR3: CASSQSRGTGELFF; DNA: TGTGCCAGCAGCCAATCTCGGGGCACCGGGGAGCTGTTTTTT
D: NA; length: 13; V: TRBV5-1; size: once; J: TRBJ2-7; CDR3: CASSLTGSYEQYF; DNA: TGCGCCAGCAGCTTGACGGGTTCCTACGAGCAGTACTTC
D: TRBD2; length: 17; V: TRBV9; size: NA; J: TRBJ2-5; CDR3: CASSVGASGGLLETQYF; DNA: TGTGCCAGCAGCGTAGGGGCTAGCGGGGGGTTGTTGGAGACCCAGTACTTC
D: NA; length: 16; V: TRBV27; size: NA; J: TRBJ2-1; CDR3: CASSTPGSPSYNEQFF; DNA: TGTGCCAGCAGTACCCCCGGGTCCCCCTCCTACAATGAGCAGTTCTTC
D: NA; length: 16; V: TRBV19; size: NA; J: TRBJ1-2; CDR3: CASRTTRRGGENGYTF; DNA: TGTGCCAGTCGAACTACCCGGCGGGGGGGTGAGAATGGCTACACCTTC
D: NA; length: 14; V: TRBV29-1; size: NA; J: TRBJ1-1; CDR3: CSVEVTFGGTEAFF; DNA: TGCAGCGTTGAAGTAACGTTCGGAGGCACTGAAGCTTTCTTT
D: NA; length: 15; V: TRBV6-5; size: NA; J: TRBJ1-2; CDR3: CASSYSTAANYGYTF; DNA: TGTGCCAGCAGTTACTCGACAGCTGCTAACTATGGCTACACCTTC
D: TRBD1; length: 16; V: TRBV9; size: NA; J: TRBJ2-5; CDR3: CASSPLGDSWKETQYF; DNA: TGTGCCAGCAGCCCGCTAGGGGACAGCTGGAAAGAGACCCAGTACTTC
D: TRBD2; length: 13; V: TRBV9; size: NA; J: TRBJ2-1; CDR3: CASSPVLAGGQFF; DNA: TGTGCCAGCAGCCCGGTCCTAGCGGGGGGACAGTTCTTC
D: NA; length: 12; V: TRBV7-9; size: many; J: TRBJ1-2; CDR3: CASSREVLGYTF; DNA: TGTGCCAGCAGTCGGGAAGTGCTTGGCTACACCTTC
D: TRBD1; length: 15; V: TRBV3-1/TRBV3-2; size: NA; J: TRBJ1-2; CDR3: CASSLRTGVNYGYTF; DNA: TGTGCCAGCAGCCTCCGGACAGGGGTTAACTATGGCTACACCTTC
D: NA; length: 12; V: TRBV5-5; size: NA; J: TRBJ2-5; CDR3: CASNGGAETQYF; DNA: TGTGCCAGCAACGGAGGGGCGGAGACCCAGTACTTC
D: TRBD1; length: 16; V: TRBV11-2; size: NA; J: TRBJ2-1; CDR3: CASSSGTGESYNEQFF; DNA: TGTGCCAGCAGCTCCGGGACAGGGGAGTCCTACAATGAGCAGTTCTTC
D: NA; length: 14; V: TRBV5-1; size: NA; J: TRBJ1-1; CDR3: CASSLEHQNTEAFF; DNA: TGCGCCAGCAGCTTGGAACATCAGAACACTGAAGCTTTCTTT
D: NA; length: 17; V: TRBV4-3; size: NA; J: TRBJ1-6; CDR3: CASSQDLQGSYNSPLHF; DNA: TGCGCCAGCAGCCAAGATTTGCAGGGCTCCTATAATTCACCCCTCCACTTT
D: NA; length: 14; V: TRBV27; size: few; J: TRBJ1-2; CDR3: CASSVTHSNYGYTF; DNA: TGTGCCAGCAGTGTGACACATTCTAACTATGGCTACACCTTC
D: NA; length: 15; V: TRBV7-9; size: once; J: TRBJ1-2; CDR3: CASSWDGGRWYGYTF; DNA: TGTGCCAGCAGCTGGGACGGGGGTAGATGGTATGGCTACACCTTC
D: NA; length: 16; V: TRBV7-2; size: NA; J: TRBJ2-5; CDR3: CASSSNNPLGGETQYF; DNA: TGTGCCAGCAGCTCAAACAACCCCCTAGGAGGAGAGACCCAGTACTTC
D: TRBD2; length: 17; V: TRBV3-1/TRBV3-2; size: NA; J: TRBJ2-3; CDR3: CASSYLTSGRAPDTQYF; DNA: TGTGCCAGCAGCTACCTCACTAGCGGGAGGGCCCCAGATACGCAGTATTTT
D: NA; length: 16; V: TRBV23-1; size: NA; J: TRBJ1-2; CDR3: CASSQLPKPYRDGYTF; DNA: TGCGCCAGCAGTCAATTACCCAAACCCTACAGGGATGGCTACACCTTC
D: NA; length: 14; V: TRBV18; size: NA; J: TRBJ2-6; CDR3: CASSPVSGANVLTF; DNA: TGTGCCAGCTCACCCGTATCTGGGGCCAACGTCCTGACTTTC
D: TRBD2; length: 16; V: TRBV5-1; size: NA; J: TRBJ2-2; CDR3: CASSYGLAGVVRELFF; DNA: TGCGCCAGCAGCTACGGACTAGCGGGAGTGGTGAGGGAGCTGTTTTTT
D: TRBD2; length: 15; V: TRBV6-2/TRBV6-3; size: NA; J: TRBJ2-3; CDR3: CASSPQRTSGNTQYF; DNA: TGTGCCAGCAGTCCACAAAGGACTAGCGGGAATACGCAGTATTTT
D: NA; length: 14; V: TRBV21-1; size: NA; J: TRBJ2-1; CDR3: CASGAVDRDYEQFF; DNA: TGTGCCAGCGGGGCGGTCGACAGGGACTATGAGCAGTTCTTC
D: NA; length: 15; V: TRBV6-5; size: NA; J: TRBJ2-7; CDR3: CASSPPRTETYEQYF; DNA: TGTGCCAGCAGTCCTCCCAGGACAGAGACCTACGAGCAGTACTTC
D: NA; length: 18; V: TRBV15; size: NA; J: TRBJ2-1; CDR3: CATSRDGRAWCSYNEQFF; DNA: TGTGCCACCAGCAGAGACGGTCGAGCTTGGTGCTCCTACAATGAGCAGTTCTTC
D: NA; length: 14; V: TRBV29-1; size: few; J: TRBJ1-2; CDR3: CSVEGRGTNYGYTF; DNA: TGCAGCGTTGAGGGCAGGGGAACTAACTATGGCTACACCTTC
D: NA; length: 15; V: TRBV5-1; size: once; J: TRBJ2-7; CDR3: CASNDSEYEGREQYF; DNA: TGCGCCAGTAATGACAGCGAATATGAAGGTCGGGAGCAGTACTTC
D: NA; length: 15; V: TRBV28; size: NA; J: TRBJ2-7; CDR3: CASTKWEGGAYEQYF; DNA: TGTGCCAGCACCAAATGGGAGGGGGGGGCTTACGAGCAGTACTTC
D: NA; length: 16; V: TRBV5-1; size: NA; J: TRBJ2-1; CDR3: CASSFRSTGQTSEQFF; DNA: TGCGCCAGCAGCTTCCGTTCGACAGGCCAAACCTCTGAGCAGTTCTTC
D: NA; length: 13; V: TRBV12-5; size: NA; J: TRBJ2-3; CDR3: CASGLGSYDTQYF; DNA: TGTGCTAGTGGTTTGGGGAGTTACGATACGCAGTATTTT
D: TRBD1; length: 14; V: TRBV6-1; size: NA; J: TRBJ1-2; CDR3: CASSEQGAVGGYTF; DNA: TGTGCCAGCAGTGAACAGGGGGCTGTTGGAGGCTACACCTTC